These 27 T cell receptor beta chains were sequenced from one sample in a study of T-cell memory formation after mild COVID-19. A single record per CDR3 protein comes from TCRdb applying MiXCR to the 5' RACE reads. The sample records roughly 150,000 distinct CDR3 sequences, 10% to 15% being singletons. The sequenced sample consisted of PBMCs or a T cell subset sorted from them (not recorded which). These receptors were obtained from a man aged 18 to 30 who had mild COVID-19 (a few samples of this study predate the infection). Cell type and time point are not known.

There are a few counts of this clonotype. The chain carries TRBV6-2 or TRBV6-3 and TRBJ2-7; perhaps TRBD1 as D (5 bases). Germline loops: CDR1 MNHEY, CDR2 SVGEGT. Trimming cost V 10 bases and J 6 bases, with 13 bases left between them. The CDR3 runs to 11 residues. The CDR3 region has the DNA TGTGCCACCACGACAGCGAGCGAGCAGTACGTC. Its translation is CATTTASEQYV.

The CDR3 protein is CASSVNIDDSPLHF. The CDR3 bases are TGTGCCAGCAGCGTGAACATAGACGATTCACCCCTCCACTTT. The chain links TRBV9 to TRBJ1-6; no clear D gene. The CDR3 covers 14 residues. V was shortened by 2 bases and J by 8 bases, with 11 bases between the two germline ends. Germline assignment: CDR1 SGDLS and CDR2 YYNGEE.

This clonotype has more than one count but fewer than ten. This chain uses TRBV20-1 with TRBJ2-1, with 7 positions matching TRBD1. V was clipped by 6 bases and J by 3 bases; unmatched bases: 11. Germline V gene sequence: CDR1 DFQATT, CDR2 SNEGSKA (reference sequence). This CDR3 comprises 15 residues. CDR3 sequence: CSAPPAAGGYNEQFF. Here the CDR3 DNA reads TGCAGTGCACCGCCCGCGGCAGGGGGCTACAATGAGCAGTTCTTC.

The CDR3 DNA is TGCAGTGCTAGAGATTCCGGGGTCTACTACACCTTC. Amino acids: CSARDSGVYYTF. The chain joins TRBV20-1 to TRBJ1-2, with D unresolved. The V gene's germline CDR1 is DFQATT and CDR2 SNEGSKA (reference sequence). Trimming pared 0 bases from V and 10 bases from J, leaving 12 bases between. The CDR3 consists of 12 residues.

The CDR3 DNA reads TGCGCCAGCAGCCAGGGACAGGGAGAAGAAAAACTGTTTTTT. It translates to CASSQGQGEEKLFF. This sequence joins TRBV4-3 and TRBJ1-4; 9 nucleotides line up with TRBD1. Germline V gene data show CDR1 as LGHNA and CDR2 as YSLEER. V shed 3 bases, J shed 8 bases, and the junction held 4 bases outside the gene matches. This CDR3 is 14 amino acids long.

This clonotype was counted only a few times. The chain joins TRBV5-6 to TRBJ2-2; D may be TRBD2 (6 bases). This CDR3 is 13 amino acids long. Trimming pared 4 bases from V and 6 bases from J, leaving 10 bases between. CDR1 is SGHDT, CDR2 YYEEEE, per germline. As DNA, the CDR3 is TGTGCCAGCAGCCAACCGGGGGCCGGGGAGCTGTTTTTT. The encoded protein is CASSQPGAGELFF.

J is TRBJ1-5 and V is TRBV7-9, with D unresolved. V lost 1 base, J lost 5 bases, and 3 bases lay in between. CDR3 length: 12 amino acids. The germline V gene has CDR1 SEHNR and CDR2 FQNEAQ (reference sequence). CDR3 protein: CASSLEYQPQHF. In DNA, the CDR3 is TGTGCCAGCAGCTTAGAATATCAGCCCCAGCATTTT.

The chain recombines TRBV3-1 with TRBJ2-1; D unresolved. Germline CDR1 is LGHDT and CDR2 is YNNKEL (reference sequence). This CDR3 spans 18 amino acids. Trimming stripped 1 base from V and 1 base from J, with 17 bases between. The CDR3 region has the DNA TGTGCCAGCAGCCAAGTTTTTCAGGCAGACGAATCCTACAATGAGCAGTTCTTC. It translates to CASSQVFQADESYNEQFF.

This clonotype was seen a few times. V usage is TRBV20-1 and J usage is TRBJ1-1, with 8 positions matching TRBD1. This CDR3 contains 17 residues. With 0 bases clipped from V and 4 bases from J, the junction kept 13 bases outside the gene matches. CDR1 and CDR2 from the germline V gene are DFQATT and SNEGSKA (reference sequence). The CDR3 DNA follows: TGCAGTGCTAGAGACTTCACAGGGGGGCCATATAGCACTGAAGCTTTCTTT. Translated: CSARDFTGGPYSTEAFF.

This clonotype was counted a few times. One end of the junction does not line up with germline, which may come from a read error. The chain uses TRBV7-7 and TRBJ2-3; D ambiguous. The CDR3 has 14 residues. Germline V gene sequence: CDR1 SSHAT, CDR2 FNYEAQ (reference sequence). CDR3 coding DNA: TGTGCTAGCAGCTTAAACAGCTACACAGATACGCAGTATTTT. Encoded protein: CASSLNSYTDTQYF.

The V call is TRBV7-6, the J call TRBJ2-5, with no clear D. The CDR3 totals 13 residues. Germline CDR1 and CDR2: SGHVS and FNYEAQ. V was cut by 2 bases and J by 1 base, with 5 bases left in between. The CDR3 DNA follows: TGTGCCAGCAGCTTAACCTTCCAAGAGACCCAGTACTTC. Residues: CASSLTFQETQYF.

This clonotype was seen only once. The genes are TRBV7-4 and TRBJ2-1, with 7 positions matching TRBD1. J was trimmed by 6 bases and V by 3 bases; bases with no gene match: 14. Germline values: CDR1 SGHVT, CDR2 SQSDAQ. CDR3 length equals 17 residues. CDR3 residues: CASSLETGLQRPNEQFF. The CDR3 nucleotides are TGTGCCAGCAGCTTGGAGACAGGGCTACAGCGACCCAATGAGCAGTTCTTC.

The chain employs TRBV5-1 and TRBJ1-5, with 8 bases identical to TRBD1. This CDR3 comprises 16 residues. The germline CDR1 and CDR2 sequences are SGHRS and YFSETQ. The J segment lost 4 bases and the V segment lost 1 base, leaving 7 bases of the junction unmatched. In DNA form, the CDR3 reads TGCGCCAGCAGCTTGTCTGGACAGGGCCCTAATCAGCCCCAGCATTTT. Protein product: CASSLSGQGPNQPQHF.

This clonotype has more than one count but fewer than ten. The V gene is TRBV27, the J gene TRBJ2-7; TRBD1 agrees at 7 bases. CDR3 length equals 14 residues. The junction had 9 bases not matched to a gene; V was cut back by 4 bases and J by 6 bases. Germline V gene sequence: CDR1 MNHEY, CDR2 SMNVEV (reference sequence). This CDR3 is CASSWTTGPREQYV. The CDR3 bases are TGTGCCAGCAGTTGGACGACAGGGCCACGCGAGCAGTACGTC.

This clonotype was detected only a few times. V and J are TRBV7-9 and TRBJ1-6; D remains ambiguous. Deletions cut 3 bases from V and 7 bases from J, with 10 bases between. The germline CDR1 and CDR2 sequences are SEHNR and FQNEAQ (reference sequence). The CDR3 has 14 amino acids. CDR3 in DNA: TGTGCCAGCAGCTTCACCAGAGGGAATTCACCCCTCCACTTT. Residues: CASSFTRGNSPLHF.

DNA of the CDR3: TGCAGCGTTGACGAGGGCTCCTACGAGCAGTACTTC. It is translated as CSVDEGSYEQYF. The rearrangement joins TRBV29-1 to TRBJ2-7; TRBD2 might be the D (5 bases). CDR1 SQVTM and CDR2 ANQGSEA come from the germline V gene. The V end lost 3 bases, the J end lost 0 bases, and 6 bases lay between the germline ends. The CDR3 contains 12 residues.

This clonotype has just a few counts. The chain links TRBV5-1 to TRBJ2-3, with a tentative D call TRBD2 (5 bases). The CDR3 runs 13 residues. Looked up from germline, CDR1 is SGHRS and CDR2 is YFSETQ. Trimming took off 7 bases at V and 11 bases at J, with 20 bases between the two ends. DNA for the CDR3: TGCGCCAGCGCACTAGAATCCGGCCTAGGGCAGTATTTT. Translating gives CASALESGLGQYF.

V gene TRBV2 combines with J gene TRBJ2-7; D ambiguous. Trimming took 7 bases from V and 5 from J, leaving 3 bases between them. The CDR3 spans 9 residues. The germline V gene has CDR1 SNHLY and CDR2 FYNNEI. Written as DNA, the CDR3 is TGTGCCAGCACAAACGAGCAGTACTTC. As protein: CASTNEQYF.

This clonotype was seen a handful of times. The chain combines TRBV4-1 with TRBJ2-3; unclear D gene. CDR1 is MGHRA, CDR2 YSYEKL, per germline. Trimming took off 0 bases at V and 0 bases at J, with 10 bases between the two ends. This CDR3 comprises 16 residues. The CDR3: CASSQENIPSTDTQYF. The CDR3 coding sequence is TGCGCCAGCAGCCAAGAAAATATCCCTAGCACAGATACGCAGTATTTT.

The genes are TRBV24-1 and TRBJ2-1, with 7 bases fitting TRBD1. Losses at the gene ends were 2 bases for V and 0 bases for J; bases not matched to a gene: 12. The CDR3 sequence is 19 residues long. The germline V gene has CDR1 KGHDR and CDR2 SFDVKD. The CDR3 DNA sequence: TGTGCCACCAGTGATTGGACAGGCGAACGAAGTTTCTCCTACAATGAGCAGTTCTTC. Translating it yields CATSDWTGERSFSYNEQFF.

This clonotype was seen a few times. The CDR3 here is CASSHGLGQPQHF. For the CDR3, the DNA is TGTGCCAGCAGTCACGGCCTCGGCCAGCCCCAGCATTTT. The rearrangement joins TRBV7-2 to TRBJ1-5; the D is unclear. The CDR3 is 13 amino acids. Trimming pared 6 bases from V and 7 bases from J, leaving 13 bases between. Per germline, CDR1 SGHTA and CDR2 FQGNSA. Using reference TRBV7-2 and TRBJ1-5 for the parts outside the CDR3, the full variable domain is GAGVSQSPSNKVTEKGKDVELRCDPISGHTALYWYRQSLGQGLEFLIYFQGNSAPDKSGLPSDRFSAERTGGSVSTLTIQRTQQEDSAVYLCASSHGLGQPQHFGDGTRLSIL.

This clonotype was seen a handful of times. The chain joins TRBV5-8 to TRBJ1-1, with D unclear. Germline CDR1 SGHTS, CDR2 YDEGEE. CDR3 length: 16 amino acids. The V and J ends lost 2 bases and 0 bases respectively, with 14 bases between them. In nucleotides, the CDR3 is TGTGCCAGCAGCTTTGGTATTAACTTTATGAACACTGAAGCTTTCTTT. It translates to CASSFGINFMNTEAFF.

This clonotype was seen at least ten times. The V gene is TRBV7-2, the J gene TRBJ2-3; D is unclear. The germline V and J ends were trimmed by 1 base and 1 base, with 9 bases remaining between them. The CDR3 sequence is 15 residues long. Germline-derived CDR1 and CDR2 are SGHTA and FQGNSA. CDR3 coding DNA: TGTGCCAGCAGCTTAGTCGGTCCCGGCACAGATACGCAGTATTTT. The encoded protein is CASSLVGPGTDTQYF.

This clonotype was seen more than once but under ten times. V usage is TRBV5-1 and J usage is TRBJ2-3; D uncertain. The length of the CDR3 is 11 residues. Germline lookup yields CDR1 SGHRS and CDR2 YFSETQ. V gave up 7 bases and J gave up 2 bases, with 5 bases separating them. This chain's CDR3 is CASGDTDTQYF. DNA of the CDR3: TGCGCCAGCGGGGACACAGATACGCAGTATTTT.

The chain links TRBV20-1 to TRBJ2-3; D not certain. The CDR3 runs 11 residues. V was clipped by 4 bases and J by 7 bases, with 9 bases between them. Germline CDR1 DFQATT, CDR2 SNEGSKA (reference sequence). In nucleotides, the CDR3 is TGCAGTGCTACGCCATTATATACGCAGTATTTT. Residues: CSATPLYTQYF.

The sample holds a few counts of this clonotype. This rearrangement joins TRBV23-1 to TRBJ2-5; 10 bases fit TRBD2. TRBV23-1 carries the ORF label, with uncertain function. V was clipped by 1 base and J by 5 bases; unmatched bases: 7. The CDR3 is 16 amino acids. The CDR3 loop reads CASSQLKRGGPETQYF. The CDR3 DNA reads as TGCGCCAGCAGTCAATTAAAGCGGGGGGGCCCGGAGACCCAGTACTTC.

This clonotype was found a few times. The chain couples TRBV20-1 to TRBJ2-3, with TRBD2 matching over 12 bases. The CDR3 contains 17 residues. Trimming removed 5 bases from V and 1 base from J; junction bases left unmatched: 10. The germline gives CDR1 DFQATT, CDR2 SNEGSKA (reference sequence). The CDR3 sequence: CSARRLAGDFRTDTQYF. For the CDR3, the DNA is TGCAGTGCTCGAAGACTAGCGGGGGACTTCCGCACAGATACGCAGTATTTT.